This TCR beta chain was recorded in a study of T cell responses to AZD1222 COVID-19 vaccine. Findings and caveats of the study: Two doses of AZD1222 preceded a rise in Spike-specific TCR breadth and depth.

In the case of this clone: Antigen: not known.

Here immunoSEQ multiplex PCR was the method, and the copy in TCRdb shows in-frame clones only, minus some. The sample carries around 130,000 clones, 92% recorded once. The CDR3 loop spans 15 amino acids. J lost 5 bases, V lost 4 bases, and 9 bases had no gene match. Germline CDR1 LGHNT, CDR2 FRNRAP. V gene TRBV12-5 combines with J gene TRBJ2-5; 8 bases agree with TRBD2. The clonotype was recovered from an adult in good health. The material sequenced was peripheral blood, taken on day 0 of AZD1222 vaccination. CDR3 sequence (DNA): TGTGCTAGTGGTTCCCAGGCGGGAGGTATCGAGACCCAGTACTTC. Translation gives CASGSQAGGIETQYF.